Shown below are 29 T cell receptor beta chains from a single sample sequenced in a study of fetal regulatory T cell absence and autoimmunity. The data were produced by immunoSEQ multiplex PCR, yet TCRdb's version contains in-frame clones alone and is incomplete. Of about 50,000 clones listed, around 83% are singletons. Sequenced: cord blood. The receptors here all came from a newborn boy with IPEX syndrome.

The chain combines TRBV7-9 with TRBJ1-4; 9 bases match TRBD1. Per germline, CDR1 SEHNR and CDR2 FQNEAQ (reference sequence). This CDR3 is built from 14 residues. Germline trimming cut 5 bases from V and 7 bases from J; bases unmatched to any gene: 5. The CDR3 region is CASSPGTGFEKLFF. The DNA for the CDR3 is TGTGCCAGCAGCCCCGGGACAGGGTTTGAAAAACTGTTTTTT.

The chain combines TRBV5-1 with TRBJ2-3; no firm D call. The CDR3 extends over 14 amino acids. Germline-derived CDR1 and CDR2 are SGHRS and YFSETQ. The ends were cut back, 0 bases at V and 5 bases at J, with 10 bases in the middle. CDR3 protein: CASSLGSTGDTQYF. Here the CDR3 DNA reads TGCGCCAGCAGCTTGGGATCGACTGGAGATACGCAGTATTTT.

This chain connects TRBV28 to TRBJ2-7; 8 nucleotides line up with TRBD2. The germline V gene has CDR1 MDHEN and CDR2 SYDVKM. V was pared by 4 bases and J by 0 bases, with 5 bases of the junction left unmatched. The CDR3 contains 15 residues. As DNA, the CDR3 is TGTGCCAGCAGTTCTCCGGGGGGGACCTCCTACGAGCAGTACTTC. Translated: CASSSPGGTSYEQYF.

The rearrangement links TRBV29-1 to TRBJ2-1; 16 bases align to TRBD2. Germline loops: CDR1 SQVTM, CDR2 ANQGSEA. The CDR3 consists of 18 residues. V shed 7 bases, J shed 0 bases, and the junction held 9 bases outside the gene matches. The DNA of the CDR3 is TGCAGCGCCTGGGGACTAGCGGGGGGGATGAGCTCCTACAATGAGCAGTTCTTC. Its translation is CSAWGLAGGMSSYNEQFF.

The V gene is TRBV4-1, the J gene TRBJ2-7; a possible D gene is TRBD1 (7 bases). The germline V gene has CDR1 MGHRA and CDR2 YSYEKL. The CDR3 has 16 amino acids. Trimming took 2 bases from V and 4 from J, leaving 18 bases between them. CDR3 DNA: TGCGCCAGCAGCCAACCGATTCGCGGGACAGCTTACGAGCAGTACTTC. It encodes CASSQPIRGTAYEQYF.

The chain joins TRBV5-1 to TRBJ1-1, with 7 nucleotides matching TRBD1. Germline CDR1 is SGHRS and CDR2 is YFSETQ. V gave up 0 bases and J gave up 0 bases; unmatched junction bases: 8. The CDR3 loop spans 17 amino acids. DNA for the CDR3: TGCGCCAGCAGCTTGGAGTTACAGGGGCTCTTGAACACTGAAGCTTTCTTT. This encodes CASSLELQGLLNTEAFF.

This sequence joins TRBV12-5 and TRBJ2-7; 8 bases match TRBD1. Trimming removed 9 bases from V and 6 bases from J; junction bases left unmatched: 1. CDR3 length: 10 residues. Germline CDR1 and CDR2: LGHNT and FRNRAP. For the CDR3, the DNA is TGTGCTAGCAGGGGGCGCGAGCAGTACTTC. It translates to CASRGREQYF.

The chain employs TRBV29-1 and TRBJ2-3; the D gene is possibly TRBD2 (6 bases). The CDR3 covers 12 residues. Germline V gene data show CDR1 as SQVTM and CDR2 as ANQGSEA. Trimming stripped 8 bases from V and 1 base from J, with 10 bases between. The CDR3 spells CSSRRGTDTQYF. In DNA, the CDR3 is TGCAGCTCGAGGAGGGGCACAGATACGCAGTATTTT.

This rearrangement joins TRBV11-2 to TRBJ2-5; TRBD2 matches 7 bases. The trim removed 5 bases at V and 5 bases at J, leaving 5 bases unmatched. This CDR3 region has 13 residues. From germline, CDR1 is SGHAT and CDR2 FQNNGV. The CDR3 DNA is TGTGCCAGCAGCAGTAGCGGGCGGGAGACCCAGTACTTC. Encoded protein: CASSSSGRETQYF.

The chain links TRBV6-1 to TRBJ1-5; D unclear. V gave up 5 bases and J gave up 0 bases, with 8 bases separating them. The CDR3 has 14 residues. From germline, CDR1 is MNHNS and CDR2 SASEGT. The CDR3 sequence: CASSSQVSNQPQHF. The CDR3 bases are TGTGCCAGCAGTTCCCAAGTTAGCAATCAGCCCCAGCATTTT.

This clone was seen a single time. This chain connects TRBV5-5 to TRBJ1-5; 8 positions match TRBD1. The CDR3 sequence is 15 residues long. Germline V gene data show CDR1 as SGHKS and CDR2 as YYEKEE (reference sequence). V was pared by 5 bases and J by 3 bases, with 7 bases of the junction left unmatched. The chain's CDR3 is CASRRGQAFNQPQHF. In DNA form, the CDR3 reads TGTGCCAGCAGGAGGGGACAGGCCTTCAATCAGCCCCAGCATTTT.

The chain combines TRBV12-5 with TRBJ2-7, with D tentatively TRBD1 (7 bases). With 8 bases removed from V and 3 bases from J, the gap between germline ends came to 11 bases. CDR1 and CDR2 from the germline V gene are LGHNT and FRNRAP. The CDR3 extends over 12 amino acids. CDR3 loop: CASRQGGYEQYF. In DNA form, the CDR3 reads TGTGCTAGTCGACAGGGAGGCTACGAGCAGTACTTC. Using reference TRBV12-5 and TRBJ2-7 for the parts outside the CDR3, the full variable domain is DARVTQTPRHKVTEMGQEVTMRCQPILGHNTVFWYRQTMMQGLELLAYFRNRAPLDDSGMPKDRFSAEMPDATLATLKIQPSEPRDSAVYFCASRQGGYEQYFGPGTRLTVT.

This chain connects TRBV30 to TRBJ2-1; TRBD2 might be the D (5 bases). The germline CDR1 and CDR2 sequences are GTSNPN and SVGIG (reference sequence). The V end lost 3 bases, the J end lost 8 bases, and 26 bases lay between the germline ends. CDR3 length: 17 amino acids. CDR3 nucleotide sequence: TGTGCCTGGAGACGTGTTAGAGCTAGCCCCCAGAGCGATGAGCAGTTCTTC. Its protein product is CAWRRVRASPQSDEQFF.

This chain uses TRBV7-2 with TRBJ2-2; TRBD2 agrees at 7 bases. CDR1 is SGHTA and CDR2 is FQGNSA in the germline V gene. The J segment lost 1 base and the V segment lost 4 bases, leaving 0 bases of the junction unmatched. The CDR3 runs 14 residues. The CDR3 nucleotides are TGTGCCAGCAGCTCTAGCGGGAACACCGGGGAGCTGTTTTTT. Translating gives CASSSSGNTGELFF.

The chain is built from TRBV6-5 and TRBJ1-5; 10 nucleotides line up with TRBD1. V was clipped by 6 bases and J by 6 bases; unmatched bases: 5. CDR3 length: 14 residues. Germline CDR1 and CDR2: MNHEY and SVGAGI. The chain's CDR3 is CASRTDRGRQPQHF. CDR3 sequence (DNA): TGTGCCAGCAGAACCGACAGGGGGCGTCAGCCCCAGCATTTT.

The chain carries TRBV6-6 and TRBJ2-2, with 12 bases that match TRBD2. The germline V gene encodes CDR1 MNHNY and CDR2 SVGAGI (reference sequence). The CDR3 covers 15 residues. V shed 6 bases, J shed 1 base, and the junction held 0 bases outside the gene matches. The CDR3 sequence: CASRTSGGNTGELFF. Written as DNA, the CDR3 is TGTGCCAGCAGGACTAGCGGGGGGAACACCGGGGAGCTGTTTTTT.

This sequence joins TRBV30 and TRBJ2-7, with D perhaps TRBD2 (6 bases). Germline V gives CDR1 GTSNPN, CDR2 SVGIG (reference sequence). The CDR3 spans 13 residues. Deletions cut 4 bases from V and 4 bases from J, with 14 bases between. In DNA form, the CDR3 reads TGTGCCTGGAACGGAGGGGCCTGGTACGAGCAGTACTTC. Amino acids: CAWNGGAWYEQYF.

This clone was seen only a few times. The chain has TRBV7-9 and TRBJ2-7; D not resolved. CDR1 SEHNR and CDR2 FQNEAQ come from the germline V gene (reference sequence). Trimming left V 4 bases short and J 7 bases short, with 8 bases between. This CDR3 region has 11 residues. CDR3 residues: CASSSAQEQYF. The CDR3 nucleotides read TGTGCCAGCAGCTCCGCACAGGAGCAGTACTTC.

This clone turned up a few times. This rearrangement joins TRBV5-6 to TRBJ2-7; 9 bases match TRBD1. The V segment lost 5 bases and the J segment 2 bases; nucleotides outside the gene matches: 5. The CDR3 extends over 14 amino acids. Germline-derived CDR1 and CDR2 are SGHDT and YYEEEE. CDR3 nucleotide sequence: TGTGCCAGCAGGCCCGGGACAGGGACCTACGAGCAGTACTTC. Protein: CASRPGTGTYEQYF.

The chain has TRBV7-6 and TRBJ1-1; TRBD1 aligns across 7 bases. Germline CDR1 is SGHVS and CDR2 is FNYEAQ. The CDR3 extends over 14 amino acids. Trimming cost V 7 bases and J 2 bases; bases outside gene matches: 7. The CDR3 here is CASTPGGSNTEAFF. CDR3 in DNA: TGTGCCAGCACCCCAGGGGGATCTAACACTGAAGCTTTCTTT.

The rearrangement uses TRBV30 and TRBJ2-3; perhaps TRBD1 as D (6 bases). The V end lost 2 bases, the J end lost 0 bases, and 12 bases lay between the germline ends. The CDR3 totals 15 residues. Per the germline V gene, CDR1 is GTSNPN and CDR2 is SVGIG (reference sequence). The DNA of the CDR3 is TGTGCCTGGAGTACGGGGACAACTAGCACAGATACGCAGTATTTT. The encoded protein is CAWSTGTTSTDTQYF.

This chain connects TRBV2 to TRBJ2-7; D not certain. CDR1 is SNHLY, CDR2 FYNNEI, per germline. The CDR3 consists of 13 residues. The V gene lost 1 base and the J gene lost 6 bases, with 10 bases spanning the gap. The chain's CDR3 is CASSEGDSGEQYF. For the CDR3, the DNA is TGTGCCAGCAGTGAAGGAGACTCGGGCGAGCAGTACTTC.

The sample holds one count of this clone. The rearrangement links TRBV5-1 to TRBJ2-7; TRBD1 matches at 8 bases. Germline V gene data show CDR1 as SGHRS and CDR2 as YFSETQ. V was pared by 2 bases and J by 2 bases, with 0 bases of the junction left unmatched. The length of the CDR3 is 13 residues. The CDR3 nucleotides read TGCGCCAGCAGCTTACAGGGGGCCTACGAGCAGTACTTC. Translating gives CASSLQGAYEQYF.

The V call is TRBV6-1, the J call TRBJ2-7; no reliable D call. The germline V gene has CDR1 MNHNS and CDR2 SASEGT. The CDR3 covers 11 residues. The V gene lost 6 bases and the J gene lost 3 bases, with 6 bases spanning the gap. This chain's CDR3 is CASSLGYEQYF. The CDR3, as DNA: TGTGCCAGCAGCCTCGGCTACGAGCAGTACTTC.

The rearrangement joins TRBV19 to TRBJ2-2; 13 bases fit TRBD2. This CDR3 is 15 amino acids long. V gave up 7 bases and J gave up 4 bases; unmatched junction bases: 3. The germline CDR1 and CDR2 sequences are LNHDA and SQIVND (reference sequence). CDR3 residues: CASTTSGGGTGELFF. The CDR3 nucleotides read TGTGCCAGTACCACTAGCGGGGGGGGCACCGGGGAGCTGTTTTTT.

The rearrangement links TRBV7-9 to TRBJ1-3; 8 bases are a match to TRBD1. The germline V gene encodes CDR1 SEHNR and CDR2 FQNEAQ (reference sequence). The CDR3 loop spans 16 amino acids. With V trimmed by 8 bases and J by 4 bases, 13 bases remained unmatched. CDR3 sequence: CASAWDRRSSGNTIYF. CDR3 sequence (DNA): TGTGCCAGCGCATGGGACAGGAGAAGTTCCGGAAACACCATATATTTT.

The chain uses TRBV10-3 and TRBJ2-2; 8 nucleotides match TRBD2. CDR1 is ENHRY and CDR2 is SYGVKD in the germline V gene. The CDR3 has 15 amino acids. Trimming removed 6 bases from V and 3 bases from J; junction bases left unmatched: 6. CDR3 DNA: TGTGCCATCAGCCGGACTAGCAGTTACACCGGGGAGCTGTTTTTT. It encodes CAISRTSSYTGELFF.

The gene calls are TRBV5-1 and TRBJ2-5; TRBD2 agrees at 7 bases. The junction had 4 bases not matched to a gene; V was cut back by 0 bases and J by 5 bases. Germline-derived CDR1 and CDR2 are SGHRS and YFSETQ. This CDR3 region has 14 residues. In DNA form, the CDR3 reads TGCGCCAGCAGCTTGGGACTAGCTGCGGAGACCCAGTACTTC. Residues: CASSLGLAAETQYF.

The chain has TRBV7-9 and TRBJ1-3, with unresolved D. Germline assignment: CDR1 SEHNR and CDR2 FQNEAQ (reference sequence). CDR3 length equals 15 residues. The V and J ends lost 5 bases and 0 bases respectively, with 11 bases between them. The CDR3 is CASSPRLFSGNTIYF. As DNA, the CDR3 is TGTGCCAGCAGCCCCCGCTTATTCTCTGGAAACACCATATATTTT. The variable domain in full, completed from reference TRBV7-9 and TRBJ1-3, reads DTGVSQNPRHKITKRGQNVTFRCDPISEHNRLYWYRQTLGQGPEFLTYFQNEAQLEKSRLLSDRFSAERPKGSFSTLEIQRTEQGDSAMYLCASSPRLFSGNTIYFGEGSWLTVV.